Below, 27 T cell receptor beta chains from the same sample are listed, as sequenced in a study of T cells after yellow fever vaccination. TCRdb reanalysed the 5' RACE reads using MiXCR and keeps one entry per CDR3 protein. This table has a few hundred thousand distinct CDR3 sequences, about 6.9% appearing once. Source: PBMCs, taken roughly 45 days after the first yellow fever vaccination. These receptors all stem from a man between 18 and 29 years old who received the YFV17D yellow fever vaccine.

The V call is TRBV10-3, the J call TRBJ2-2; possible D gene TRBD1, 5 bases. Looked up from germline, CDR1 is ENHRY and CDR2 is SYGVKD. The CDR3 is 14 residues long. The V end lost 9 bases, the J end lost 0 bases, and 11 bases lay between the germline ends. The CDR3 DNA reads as TGTGCCATGACGGACAAGGCGAACACCGGGGAGCTGTTTTTT. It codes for CAMTDKANTGELFF.

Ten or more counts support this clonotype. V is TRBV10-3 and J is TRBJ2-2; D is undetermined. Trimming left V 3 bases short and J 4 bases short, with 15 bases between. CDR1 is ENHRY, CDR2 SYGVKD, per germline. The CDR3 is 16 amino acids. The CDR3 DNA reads TGTGCCATCAGTGACTTCGGCAAGCCGGGCACCGGGGAGCTGTTTTTT. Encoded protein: CAISDFGKPGTGELFF.

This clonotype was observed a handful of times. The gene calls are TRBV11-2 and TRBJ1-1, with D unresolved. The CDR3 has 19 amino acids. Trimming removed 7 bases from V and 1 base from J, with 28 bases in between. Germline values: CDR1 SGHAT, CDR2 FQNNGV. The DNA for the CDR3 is TGTGCCAGCATCCCCCAAAGCTTAGTTCTGGGTTACGGGAACACTGAAGCTTTCTTT. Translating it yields CASIPQSLVLGYGNTEAFF. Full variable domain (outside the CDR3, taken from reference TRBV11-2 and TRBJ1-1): EAGVAQSPRYKIIEKRQSVAFWCNPISGHATLYWYQQILGQGPKLLIQFQNNGVVDDSQLPKDRFSAERLKGVDSTLKIQPAKLEDSAVYLCASIPQSLVLGYGNTEAFFGQGTRLTVV.

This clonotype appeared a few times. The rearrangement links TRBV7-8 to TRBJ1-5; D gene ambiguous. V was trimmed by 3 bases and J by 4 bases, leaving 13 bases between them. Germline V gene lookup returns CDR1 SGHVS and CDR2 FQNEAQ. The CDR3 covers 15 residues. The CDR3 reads CASSFRVPINQPQHF. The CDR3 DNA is TGTGCCAGCAGCTTTCGAGTCCCTATAAATCAGCCCCAGCATTTT. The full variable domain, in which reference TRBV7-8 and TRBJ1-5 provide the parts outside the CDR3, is GAGVSQSPRYKVAKRGQDVALRCDPISGHVSLFWYQQALGQGPEFLTYFQNEAQLDKSGLPSDRFFAERPEGSVSTLKIQRTQQEDSAVYLCASSFRVPINQPQHFGDGTRLSIL.

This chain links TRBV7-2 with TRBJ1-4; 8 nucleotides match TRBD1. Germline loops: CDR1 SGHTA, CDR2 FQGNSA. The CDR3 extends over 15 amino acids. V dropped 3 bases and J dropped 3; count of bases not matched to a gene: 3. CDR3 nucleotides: TGTGCCAGCAGCTTTCAGGGGGCCTCTAATGAAAAACTGTTTTTT. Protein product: CASSFQGASNEKLFF.

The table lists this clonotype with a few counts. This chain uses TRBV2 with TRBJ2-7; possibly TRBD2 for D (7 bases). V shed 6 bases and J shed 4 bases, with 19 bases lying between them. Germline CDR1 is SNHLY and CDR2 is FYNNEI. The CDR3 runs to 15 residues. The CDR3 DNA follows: TGTGCCAGCAGCCGAGGGGGGGGGCCCACTTACGAGCAGTACTTC. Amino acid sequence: CASSRGGGPTYEQYF.

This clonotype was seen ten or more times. CDR3 nucleotide sequence: TGTGCCAGCAGCCAAGTTGAAGGAGCAGAGACCCAGTACTTC. Translated, it gives CASSQVEGAETQYF. The gene calls are TRBV4-2 and TRBJ2-5; D gene unclear. The CDR3 sequence is 14 residues long. Trimming cost V 1 base and J 4 bases, with 10 bases left between them. Germline values: CDR1 LGHNA, CDR2 YNFKEQ.

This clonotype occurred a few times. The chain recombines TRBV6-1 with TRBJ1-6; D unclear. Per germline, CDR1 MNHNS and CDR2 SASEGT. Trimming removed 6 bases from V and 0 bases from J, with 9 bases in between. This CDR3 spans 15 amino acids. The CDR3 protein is CASRGLSSYNSPLHF. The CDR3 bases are TGTGCCAGCAGGGGGTTGAGCTCCTATAATTCACCCCTCCACTTT.

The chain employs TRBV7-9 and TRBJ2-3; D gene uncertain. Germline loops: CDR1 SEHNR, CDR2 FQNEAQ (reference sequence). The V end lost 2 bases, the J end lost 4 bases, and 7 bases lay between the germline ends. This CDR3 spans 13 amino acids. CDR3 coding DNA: TGTGCCAGCAGCTTAATGTCCCCAGATACGCAGTATTTT. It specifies CASSLMSPDTQYF.

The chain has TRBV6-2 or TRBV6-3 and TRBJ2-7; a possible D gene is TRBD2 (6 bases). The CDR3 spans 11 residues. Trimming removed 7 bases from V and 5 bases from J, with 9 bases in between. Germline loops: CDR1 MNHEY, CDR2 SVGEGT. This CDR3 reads CASMRLDEQYF. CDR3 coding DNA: TGTGCCAGCATGAGACTAGACGAGCAGTACTTC.

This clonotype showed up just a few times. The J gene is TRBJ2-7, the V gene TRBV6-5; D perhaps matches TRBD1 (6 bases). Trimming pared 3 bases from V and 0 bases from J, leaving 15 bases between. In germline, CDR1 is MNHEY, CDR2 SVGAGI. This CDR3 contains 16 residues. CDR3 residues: CASSYRGTSSSYEQYV. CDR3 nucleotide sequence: TGTGCCAGCAGTTATAGGGGGACGTCTAGCTCCTACGAGCAGTACGTC.

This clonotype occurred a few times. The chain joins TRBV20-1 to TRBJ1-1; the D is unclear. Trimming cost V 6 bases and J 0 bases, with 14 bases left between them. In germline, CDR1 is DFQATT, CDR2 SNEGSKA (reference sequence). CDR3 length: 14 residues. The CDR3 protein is CSARSPVLNTEAFF. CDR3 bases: TGCAGTGCAAGGTCCCCGGTTTTGAACACTGAAGCTTTCTTT.

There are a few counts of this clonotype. The CDR3 DNA is TGTGCCAGCAGCCCGCCGGGAACCAAAAACATTCAGTACTTC. It yields the protein CASSPPGTKNIQYF. This chain connects TRBV5-6 to TRBJ2-4, with D tentatively TRBD2 (5 bases). This CDR3 spans 14 amino acids. The V gene's germline CDR1 is SGHDT and CDR2 YYEEEE. V was clipped by 4 bases and J by 2 bases, with 10 bases between them.

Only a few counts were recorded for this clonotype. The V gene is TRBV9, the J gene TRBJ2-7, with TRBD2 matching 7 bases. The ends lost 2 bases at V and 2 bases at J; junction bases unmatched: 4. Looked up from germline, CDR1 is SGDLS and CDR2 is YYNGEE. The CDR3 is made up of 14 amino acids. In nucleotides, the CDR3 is TGTGCCAGCAGCGTCCTAGCGGAGACCTACGAGCAGTACGTC. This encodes CASSVLAETYEQYV.

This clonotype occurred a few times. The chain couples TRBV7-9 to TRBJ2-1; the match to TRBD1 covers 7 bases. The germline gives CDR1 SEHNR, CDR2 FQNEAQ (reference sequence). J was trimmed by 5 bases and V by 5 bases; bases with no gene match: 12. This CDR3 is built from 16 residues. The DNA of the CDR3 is TGTGCCAGCAGCCTCAGTCCGACAGGGTTTGACAATGAGCAGTTCTTC. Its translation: CASSLSPTGFDNEQFF.

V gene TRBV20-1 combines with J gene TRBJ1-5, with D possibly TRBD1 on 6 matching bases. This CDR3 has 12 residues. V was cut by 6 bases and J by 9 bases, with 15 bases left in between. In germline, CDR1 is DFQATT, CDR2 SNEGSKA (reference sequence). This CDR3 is CSAPSQGSPQHF. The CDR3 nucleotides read TGCAGTGCGCCTTCTCAGGGGTCGCCCCAGCATTTT.

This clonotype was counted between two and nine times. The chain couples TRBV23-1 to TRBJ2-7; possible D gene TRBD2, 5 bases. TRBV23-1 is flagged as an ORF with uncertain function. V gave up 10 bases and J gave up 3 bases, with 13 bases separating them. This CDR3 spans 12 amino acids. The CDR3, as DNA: TGCGCCATCCACCTCGGGGACTACGAGCAGTACGTC. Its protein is CAIHLGDYEQYV.

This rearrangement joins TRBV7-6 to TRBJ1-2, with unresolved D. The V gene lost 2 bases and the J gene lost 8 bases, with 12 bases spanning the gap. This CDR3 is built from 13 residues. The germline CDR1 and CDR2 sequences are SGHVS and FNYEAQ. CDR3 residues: CASSLPVNGGYTF. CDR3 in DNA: TGTGCCAGCAGCTTACCGGTTAATGGGGGCTACACCTTC.

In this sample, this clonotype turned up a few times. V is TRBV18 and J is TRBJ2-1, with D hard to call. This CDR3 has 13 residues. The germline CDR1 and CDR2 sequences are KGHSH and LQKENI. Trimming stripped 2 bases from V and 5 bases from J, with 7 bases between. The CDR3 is CASSPNYNNEQFF. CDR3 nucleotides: TGTGCCAGCTCACCAAACTATAACAATGAGCAGTTCTTC.

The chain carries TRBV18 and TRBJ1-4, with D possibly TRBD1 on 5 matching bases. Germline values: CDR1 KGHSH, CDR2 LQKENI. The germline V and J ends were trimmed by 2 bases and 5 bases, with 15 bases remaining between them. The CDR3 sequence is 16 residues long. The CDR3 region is CASSPSPDRLNEKLFF. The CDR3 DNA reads TGTGCCAGCTCACCATCCCCAGACAGACTCAATGAAAAACTGTTTTTT. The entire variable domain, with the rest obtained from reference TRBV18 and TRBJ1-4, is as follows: NAGVMQNPRHLVRRRGQEARLRCSPMKGHSHVYWYRQLPEEGLKFMVYLQKENIIDESGMPKERFSAEFPKEGPSILRIQQVVRGDSAAYFCASSPSPDRLNEKLFFGSGTQLSVL.

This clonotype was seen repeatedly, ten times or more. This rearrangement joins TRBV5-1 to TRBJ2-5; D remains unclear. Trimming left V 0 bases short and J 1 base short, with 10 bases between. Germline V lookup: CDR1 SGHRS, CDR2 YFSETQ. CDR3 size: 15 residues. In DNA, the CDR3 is TGCGCCAGCAGCTTGGCCTTGAACGGCCAAGAGACCCAGTACTTC. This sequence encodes CASSLALNGQETQYF.

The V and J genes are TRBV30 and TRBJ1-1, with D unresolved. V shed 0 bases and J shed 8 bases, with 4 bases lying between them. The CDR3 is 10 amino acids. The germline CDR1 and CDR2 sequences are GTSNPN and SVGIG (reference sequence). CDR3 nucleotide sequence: TGTGCCTGGAGTGTCATAGAAGCTTTCTTT. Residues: CAWSVIEAFF.

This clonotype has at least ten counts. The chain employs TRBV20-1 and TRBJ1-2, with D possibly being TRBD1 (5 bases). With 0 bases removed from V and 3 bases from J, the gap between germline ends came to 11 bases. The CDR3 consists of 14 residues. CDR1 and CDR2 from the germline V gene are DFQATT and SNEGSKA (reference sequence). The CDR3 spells CSARDYGRDYGYTF. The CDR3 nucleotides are TGCAGTGCTAGAGATTACGGCAGGGACTATGGCTACACCTTC.

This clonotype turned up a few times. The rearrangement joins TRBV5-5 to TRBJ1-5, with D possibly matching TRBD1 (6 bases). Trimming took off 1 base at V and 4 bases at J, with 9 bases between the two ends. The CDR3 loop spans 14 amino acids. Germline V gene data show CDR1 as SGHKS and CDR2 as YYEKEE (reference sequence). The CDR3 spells CASSLTGWNQPQHF. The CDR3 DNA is TGTGCCAGCAGCTTGACAGGGTGGAATCAGCCCCAGCATTTT.

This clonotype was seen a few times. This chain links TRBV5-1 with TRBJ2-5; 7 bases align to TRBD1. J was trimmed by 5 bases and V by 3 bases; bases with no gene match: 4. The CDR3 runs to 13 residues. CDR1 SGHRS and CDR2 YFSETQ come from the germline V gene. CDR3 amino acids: CASSSTGKETQYF. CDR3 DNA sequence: TGCGCCAGCAGCTCGACAGGGAAGGAGACCCAGTACTTC.

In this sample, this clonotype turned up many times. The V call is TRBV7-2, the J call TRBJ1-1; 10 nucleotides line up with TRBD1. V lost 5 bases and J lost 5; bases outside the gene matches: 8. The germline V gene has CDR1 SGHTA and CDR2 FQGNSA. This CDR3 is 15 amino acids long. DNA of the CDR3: TGTGCCAGCAGCGTAACGGGACAGGGGAGGACTGAAGCTTTCTTT. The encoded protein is CASSVTGQGRTEAFF.

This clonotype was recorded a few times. The CDR3 region is CASSLLRTGGRGANVLTF. The DNA for the CDR3 is TGTGCCAGCAGTTTATTACGGACAGGTGGGCGGGGGGCCAACGTCCTGACTTTC. The rearrangement joins TRBV27 to TRBJ2-6, with 7 bases aligning to TRBD1. J was trimmed by 4 bases and V by 1 base; bases with no gene match: 10. Germline V gene lookup returns CDR1 MNHEY and CDR2 SMNVEV (reference sequence). CDR3 length: 18 amino acids.